This note documents a single T cell receptor beta chain sequence. The antigen is not known. Isolated RNA was reverse transcribed in full, so expressed TCRB transcripts were sequenced. Produced via immunoSEQ multiplex PCR; TCRdb's table is partial and in-frame only. The data show roughly 150,000 clones, with approximately 8.8% seen just once and under 0.75% held by the top ten. The source of the sample is a study of beta chain features in type 1 diabetes. At the level of the study: Across the samples, roughly 98,000,000 sorted cells were examined in total. Study-level results: Shortening that was moderate but significant affected the TCRB CDR3s of Type 1 diabetes patients in all four CD4+ subsets.

The sequenced material came from central memory CD4+ T cells from blood. The TCR sequence derives from a woman aged 25 to 39 with type 1 diabetes.

The CDR3: CASSLVAGGRADTQYF. CDR3 sequence (DNA): TGTGCCAGCAGCTTAGTGGCAGGGGGCAGGGCAGATACGCAGTATTTT. J is TRBJ2-3 and V is TRBV7-2; 8 nucleotides line up with TRBD1. Per the germline V gene, CDR1 is SGHTA and CDR2 is FQGNSA. The J segment lost 4 bases and the V segment lost 1 base, leaving 7 bases of the junction unmatched. The CDR3 loop spans 16 amino acids. Drawing the rest from reference TRBV7-2 and TRBJ2-3, the complete variable domain is GAGVSQSPSNKVTEKGKDVELRCDPISGHTALYWYRQSLGQGLEFLIYFQGNSAPDKSGLPSDRFSAERTGGSVSTLTIQRTQQEDSAVYLCASSLVAGGRADTQYFGPGTRLTVL.